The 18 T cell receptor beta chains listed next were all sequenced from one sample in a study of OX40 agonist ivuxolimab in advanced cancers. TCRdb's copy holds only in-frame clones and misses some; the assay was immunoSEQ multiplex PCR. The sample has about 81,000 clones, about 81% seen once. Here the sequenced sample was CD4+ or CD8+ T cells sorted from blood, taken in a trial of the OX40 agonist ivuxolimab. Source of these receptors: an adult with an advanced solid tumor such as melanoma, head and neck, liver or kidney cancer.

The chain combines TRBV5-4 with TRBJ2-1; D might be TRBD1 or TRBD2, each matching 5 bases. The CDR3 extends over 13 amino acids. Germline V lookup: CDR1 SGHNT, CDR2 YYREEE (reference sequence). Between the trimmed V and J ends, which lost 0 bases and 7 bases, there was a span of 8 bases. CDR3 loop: CASSLAEGNEQFF. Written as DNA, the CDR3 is TGTGCCAGCAGCTTGGCCGAGGGGAATGAGCAGTTCTTC. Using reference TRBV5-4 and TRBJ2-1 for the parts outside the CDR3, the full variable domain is ETGVTQSPTHLIKTRGQQVTLRCSSQSGHNTVSWYQQALGQGPQFIFQYYREEENGRGNFPPRFSGLQFPNYSSELNVNALELDDSALYLCASSLAEGNEQFFGPGTRLTVL.

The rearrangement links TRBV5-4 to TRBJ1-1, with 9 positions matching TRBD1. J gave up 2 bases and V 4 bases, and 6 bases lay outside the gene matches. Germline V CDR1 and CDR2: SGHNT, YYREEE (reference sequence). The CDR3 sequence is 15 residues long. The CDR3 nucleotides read TGTGCCAGCAGCCAGGGACAGGGTGGTAACACTGAAGCTTTCTTT. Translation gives CASSQGQGGNTEAFF.

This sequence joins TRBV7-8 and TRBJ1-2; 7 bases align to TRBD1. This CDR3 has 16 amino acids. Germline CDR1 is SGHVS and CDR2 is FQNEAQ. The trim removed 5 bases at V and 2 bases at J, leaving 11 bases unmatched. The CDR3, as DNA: TGTGCCAGCAGCAAATTTTGGACAGGCGAGAACTATGGCTACACCTTC. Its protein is CASSKFWTGENYGYTF.

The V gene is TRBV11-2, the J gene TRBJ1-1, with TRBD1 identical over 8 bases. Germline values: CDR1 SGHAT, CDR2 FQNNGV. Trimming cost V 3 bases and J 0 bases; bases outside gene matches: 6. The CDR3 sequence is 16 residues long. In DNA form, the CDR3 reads TGTGCCAGCAGCTTGAACAGGGGGAGCATGAACACTGAAGCTTTCTTT. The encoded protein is CASSLNRGSMNTEAFF.

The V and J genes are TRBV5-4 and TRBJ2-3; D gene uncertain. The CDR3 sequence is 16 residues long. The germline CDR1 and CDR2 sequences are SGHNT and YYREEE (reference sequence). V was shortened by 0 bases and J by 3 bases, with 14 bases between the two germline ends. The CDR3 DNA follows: TGTGCCAGCAGCTTGGTCCCGACAACGATTACAGATACGCAGTATTTT. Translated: CASSLVPTTITDTQYF.

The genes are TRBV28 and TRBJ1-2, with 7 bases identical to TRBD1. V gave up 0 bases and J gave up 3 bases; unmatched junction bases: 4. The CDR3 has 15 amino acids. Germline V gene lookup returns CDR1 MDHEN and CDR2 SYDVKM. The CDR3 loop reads CASSLWEGAHYGYTF. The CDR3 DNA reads TGTGCCAGCAGTTTATGGGAGGGGGCCCACTATGGCTACACCTTC.

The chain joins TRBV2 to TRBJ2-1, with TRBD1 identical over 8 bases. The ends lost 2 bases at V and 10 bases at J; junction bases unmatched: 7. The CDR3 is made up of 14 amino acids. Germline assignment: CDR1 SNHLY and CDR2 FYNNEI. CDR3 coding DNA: TGTGCCAGCAGTGAACAGGGGGCCCGCGGGGAGCAGTTCTTC. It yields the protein CASSEQGARGEQFF.

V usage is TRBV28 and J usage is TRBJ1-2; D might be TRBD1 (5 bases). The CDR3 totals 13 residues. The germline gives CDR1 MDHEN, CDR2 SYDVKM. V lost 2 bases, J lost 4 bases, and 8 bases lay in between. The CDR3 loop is CASSLPGTYGYTF. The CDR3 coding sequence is TGTGCCAGCAGTTTACCGGGGACCTATGGCTACACCTTC.

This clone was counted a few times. The CDR3 nucleotides read TGTGCCAGCAGCGGTCGTCTCCTCGAGCAGTACGTC. It specifies CASSGRLLEQYV. The chain joins TRBV14 to TRBJ2-7; no firm D call. The CDR3 spans 12 residues. Germline V gene lookup returns CDR1 SGHDN and CDR2 FVKESK. Trimming removed 5 bases at V and 6 bases at J, with 11 bases between.

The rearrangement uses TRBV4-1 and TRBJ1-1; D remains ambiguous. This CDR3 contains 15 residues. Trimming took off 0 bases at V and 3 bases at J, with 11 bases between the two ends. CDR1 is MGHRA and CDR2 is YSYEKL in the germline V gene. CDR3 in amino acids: CASSQERLLDTEAFF. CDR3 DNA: TGCGCCAGCAGCCAAGAGAGGTTGTTGGACACTGAAGCTTTCTTT.

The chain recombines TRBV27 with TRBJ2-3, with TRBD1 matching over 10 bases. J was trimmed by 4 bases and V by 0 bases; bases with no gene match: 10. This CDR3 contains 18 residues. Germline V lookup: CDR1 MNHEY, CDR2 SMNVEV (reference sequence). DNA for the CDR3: TGTGCCAGCAGTTTATCCGAATTGGGGACAGGGGACCCAGATACGCAGTATTTT. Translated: CASSLSELGTGDPDTQYF.

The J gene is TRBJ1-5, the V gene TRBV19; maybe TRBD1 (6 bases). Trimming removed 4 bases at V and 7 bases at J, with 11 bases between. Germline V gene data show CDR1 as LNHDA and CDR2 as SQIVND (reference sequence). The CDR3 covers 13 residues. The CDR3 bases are TGTGCCAGTAGTACCAGACAGGTCCAGCCCCAGCATTTT. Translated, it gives CASSTRQVQPQHF.

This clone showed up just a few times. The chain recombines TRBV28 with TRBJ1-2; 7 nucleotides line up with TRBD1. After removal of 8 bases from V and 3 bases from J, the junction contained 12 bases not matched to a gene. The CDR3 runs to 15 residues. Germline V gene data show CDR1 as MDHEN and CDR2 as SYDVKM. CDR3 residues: CASSYLGGADYGYTF. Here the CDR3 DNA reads TGTGCCAGCTCCTACTTAGGGGGCGCAGACTATGGCTACACCTTC.

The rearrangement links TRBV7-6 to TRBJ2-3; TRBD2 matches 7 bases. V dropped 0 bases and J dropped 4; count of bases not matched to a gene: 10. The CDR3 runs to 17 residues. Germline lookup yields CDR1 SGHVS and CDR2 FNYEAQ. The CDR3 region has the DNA TGTGCCAGCAGCTTAGCGGTGTCTTCTGGGGGGGCAGATACGCAGTATTTT. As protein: CASSLAVSSGGADTQYF.

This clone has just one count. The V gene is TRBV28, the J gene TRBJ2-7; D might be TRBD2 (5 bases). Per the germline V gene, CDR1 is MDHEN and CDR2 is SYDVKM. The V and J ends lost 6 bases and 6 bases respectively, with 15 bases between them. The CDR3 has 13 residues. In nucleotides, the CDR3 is TGTGCCAGCAGCTCCCCCGGGGTATTCGAGCAGTACTTC. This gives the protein CASSSPGVFEQYF.

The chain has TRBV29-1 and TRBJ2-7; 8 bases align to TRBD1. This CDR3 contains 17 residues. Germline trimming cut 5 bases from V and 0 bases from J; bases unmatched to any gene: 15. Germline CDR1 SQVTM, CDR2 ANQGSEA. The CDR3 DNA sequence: TGCAGCGTTCGTAGTGCCGGGACAGGAGTCAGCTCCTACGAGCAGTACTTC. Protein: CSVRSAGTGVSSYEQYF.

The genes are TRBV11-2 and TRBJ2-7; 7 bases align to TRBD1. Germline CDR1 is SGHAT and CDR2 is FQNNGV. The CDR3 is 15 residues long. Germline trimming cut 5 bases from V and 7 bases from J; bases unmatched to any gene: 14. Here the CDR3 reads CASSLRGQLLREQYF. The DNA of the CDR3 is TGTGCCAGCAGCCTTCGGGGACAGCTCCTTAGGGAGCAGTACTTC. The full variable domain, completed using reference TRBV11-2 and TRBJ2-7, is EAGVAQSPRYKIIEKRQSVAFWCNPISGHATLYWYQQILGQGPKLLIQFQNNGVVDDSQLPKDRFSAERLKGVDSTLKIQPAKLEDSAVYLCASSLRGQLLREQYFGPGTRLTVT.

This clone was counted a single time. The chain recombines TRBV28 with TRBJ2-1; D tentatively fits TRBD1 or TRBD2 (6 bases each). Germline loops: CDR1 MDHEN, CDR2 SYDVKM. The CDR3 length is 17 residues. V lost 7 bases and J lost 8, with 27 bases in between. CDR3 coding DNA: TGTGCCAGCACCCTGTCGGCTTTTAGGGGGGCCGTGGATGAGCAGTTCTTC. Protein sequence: CASTLSAFRGAVDEQFF.